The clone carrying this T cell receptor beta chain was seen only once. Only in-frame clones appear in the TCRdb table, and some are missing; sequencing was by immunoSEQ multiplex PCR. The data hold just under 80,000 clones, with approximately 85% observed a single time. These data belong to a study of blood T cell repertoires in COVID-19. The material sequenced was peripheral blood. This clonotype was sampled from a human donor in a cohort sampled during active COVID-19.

The CDR3 loop is CASRARFYEQYF. In DNA form, the CDR3 reads TGTGCCAGCAGGGCCAGATTTTACGAGCAGTACTTC. The chain combines TRBV6-5 with TRBJ2-7; D call uncertain. Trimming took 6 bases from V and 4 from J, leaving 10 bases between them. The CDR3 length is 12 residues. Germline CDR1 MNHEY, CDR2 SVGAGI.